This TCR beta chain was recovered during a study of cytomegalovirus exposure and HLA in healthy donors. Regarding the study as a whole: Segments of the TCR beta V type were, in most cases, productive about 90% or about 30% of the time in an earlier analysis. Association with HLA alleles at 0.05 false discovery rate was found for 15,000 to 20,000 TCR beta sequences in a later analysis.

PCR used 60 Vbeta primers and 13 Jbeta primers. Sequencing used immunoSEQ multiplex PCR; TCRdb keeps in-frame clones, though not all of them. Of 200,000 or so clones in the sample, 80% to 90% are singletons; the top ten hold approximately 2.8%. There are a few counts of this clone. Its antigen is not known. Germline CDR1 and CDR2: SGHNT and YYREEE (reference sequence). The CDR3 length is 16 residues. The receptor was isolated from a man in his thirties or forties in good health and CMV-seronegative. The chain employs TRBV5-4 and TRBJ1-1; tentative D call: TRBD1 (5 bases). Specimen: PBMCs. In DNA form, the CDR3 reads TGTCCCTTAATCCCCGGGGGGGTTCGGAAAAACACTGAAGCTTTCTTT. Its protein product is CPLIPGGVRKNTEAFF.